This entry features one T cell receptor beta chain sequence. The antigen remains unidentified. Vbeta (60) and Jbeta (13) primers were used in the PCR. Repertoires were generated with immunoSEQ multiplex PCR, while TCRdb's copy carries only in-frame clones and drops some. The table lists about 130,000 clones, 79% of them singletons, with 6.5% in the top ten. The entry originates in a study of cytomegalovirus exposure and HLA in healthy donors. Germline CDR1 and CDR2: SEHNR and FQNEAQ (reference sequence). The CDR3 consists of 14 residues. V was pared by 6 bases and J by 0 bases, with 12 bases between. Study outcomes and limitations: Near-uniform donor sequencing depth was presumed by presence/absence analyses.

The clonotype comes from a man aged 40-50 years in good health and CMV-seropositive. Sequenced sample: PBMCs. The chain is built from TRBV7-9 and TRBJ2-7; D is possibly TRBD2 (6 bases). Here the CDR3 reads CASSPSESSYEQYF. The CDR3 coding sequence is TGTGCCAGCAGTCCTAGCGAAAGCTCCTACGAGCAGTACTTC.